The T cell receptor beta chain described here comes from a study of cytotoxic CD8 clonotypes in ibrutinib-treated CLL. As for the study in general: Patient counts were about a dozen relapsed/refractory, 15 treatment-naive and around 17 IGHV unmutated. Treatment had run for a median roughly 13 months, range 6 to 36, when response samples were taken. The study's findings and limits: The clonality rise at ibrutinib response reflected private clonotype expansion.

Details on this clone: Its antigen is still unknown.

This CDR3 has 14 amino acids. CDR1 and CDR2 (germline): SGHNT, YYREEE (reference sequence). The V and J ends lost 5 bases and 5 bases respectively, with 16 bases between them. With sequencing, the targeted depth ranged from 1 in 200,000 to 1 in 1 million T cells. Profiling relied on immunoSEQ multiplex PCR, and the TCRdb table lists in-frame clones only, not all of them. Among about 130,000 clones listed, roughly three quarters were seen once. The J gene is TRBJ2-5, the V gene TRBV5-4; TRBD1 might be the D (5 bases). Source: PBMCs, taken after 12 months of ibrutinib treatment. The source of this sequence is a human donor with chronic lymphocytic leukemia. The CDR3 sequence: CASRIDRGWETQYF. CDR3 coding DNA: TGTGCCAGCAGAATTGACAGAGGATGGGAGACCCAGTACTTC. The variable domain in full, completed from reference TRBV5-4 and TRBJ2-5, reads ETGVTQSPTHLIKTRGQQVTLRCSSQSGHNTVSWYQQALGQGPQFIFQYYREEENGRGNFPPRFSGLQFPNYSSELNVNALELDDSALYLCASRIDRGWETQYFGPGTRLLVL.